This passage covers 12 T cell receptor beta chains from one sample sequenced in a study of T cell responses to AZD1222 COVID-19 vaccine. This table comes from immunoSEQ multiplex PCR, and its TCRdb copy is limited to in-frame clones, with some not included. There are 90,000 to 100,000 clones in the sample; 85% to 90% occur only once, and 15% to 20% lies in the top ten. Sequenced here: peripheral blood, sampled 28 days after the second AZD1222 dose. These TCRs come from an adult who received the AZD1222 COVID-19 vaccine.

Remarks on this clone: The junction shows a germline mismatch at one end, possibly a read error. The rearrangement uses TRBV12-3 or TRBV12-4 and TRBJ2-7; 14 bases are a match to TRBD2. This CDR3 is 11 amino acids long. CDR3 loop: CASSTGLAGAF. In DNA form, the CDR3 reads TGTGCCAGCAGCACGGGACTAGCGGGAGCCTTC.

This chain joins TRBV6-5 and TRBJ1-4, with TRBD1 as a possible D gene (5 bases). Trimming removed 7 bases from V and 8 bases from J, with 20 bases in between. The CDR3 contains 15 residues. In germline, CDR1 is MNHEY, CDR2 SVGAGI. CDR3 sequence: CASTISGVVLEKLFF. The DNA for the CDR3 is TGTGCCAGCACCATATCGGGGGTGGTCTTAGAAAAACTGTTTTTT.

The chain uses TRBV5-1 and TRBJ2-7; 7 nucleotides match TRBD1. Germline assignment: CDR1 SGHRS and CDR2 YFSETQ. The CDR3 covers 15 residues. The V and J ends lost 3 bases and 3 bases, in that order; junction bases with no gene match: 9. CDR3 in amino acids: CASSWDSQPRYEQYF. The CDR3 DNA sequence: TGCGCCAGCAGCTGGGACAGCCAACCTCGCTACGAGCAGTACTTC.

This sequence joins TRBV6-5 and TRBJ2-7, with 10 bases lining up with TRBD1. This CDR3 is built from 15 residues. Germline V lookup: CDR1 MNHEY, CDR2 SVGAGI. V was pared by 5 bases and J by 4 bases, with 8 bases of the junction left unmatched. The DNA of the CDR3 is TGTGCCAGCAGTCGAAATCCGGGACAGGGGTACGAGCAGTACTTC. It encodes CASSRNPGQGYEQYF.

The chain carries TRBV18 and TRBJ2-1; no clear D. From germline, CDR1 is KGHSH and CDR2 LQKENI. This CDR3 is 13 amino acids long. Trimming took 3 bases from V and 7 from J, leaving 10 bases between them. The CDR3 here is CASSPVGLNEQFF. CDR3 coding DNA: TGTGCCAGCTCACCGGTCGGGTTAAATGAGCAGTTCTTC.

V gene TRBV20-1 combines with J gene TRBJ1-6; D might be TRBD1 (5 bases). Per germline, CDR1 DFQATT and CDR2 SNEGSKA (reference sequence). The CDR3 is made up of 11 amino acids. CDR3 protein: CSSGGESPLHF. CDR3 nucleotide sequence: TGCAGCTCAGGAGGGGAGTCACCCCTCCACTTT.

The V and J genes are TRBV28 and TRBJ1-3; weak D call: TRBD1 (5 bases). There are 14 residues in the CDR3. Trimming removed 5 bases from V and 2 bases from J, with 10 bases in between. Germline loops: CDR1 MDHEN, CDR2 SYDVKM. The CDR3 sequence is CASSDQGAGNTIYF. The CDR3 coding sequence is TGTGCCAGCAGTGACCAGGGAGCTGGAAACACCATATATTTT.

This chain uses TRBV18 with TRBJ2-7; either TRBD1 or TRBD2 may fit D (6 bases each). V was cut by 5 bases and J by 5 bases, with 19 bases left in between. The CDR3 has 15 residues. Germline assignment: CDR1 KGHSH and CDR2 LQKENI. The CDR3 spells CASSIQGAGTDEQYF. CDR3 sequence (DNA): TGTGCCAGCTCAATACAGGGTGCGGGAACGGACGAGCAGTACTTC.

The chain links TRBV29-1 to TRBJ2-1; TRBD2 aligns across 14 bases. V shed 3 bases and J 6 bases; nucleotides not matched to a gene: 7. The CDR3 has 16 amino acids. CDR1 and CDR2 from the germline V gene are SQVTM and ANQGSEA. For the CDR3, the DNA is TGCAGCGTTGACCAAGGCGGGACTAGCGGGGGCAATGAGCAGTTCTTC. Translation gives CSVDQGGTSGGNEQFF.

V gene TRBV18 combines with J gene TRBJ2-3; maybe TRBD2 (5 bases). Germline CDR1 KGHSH, CDR2 LQKENI. The germline V and J ends were trimmed by 4 bases and 6 bases, with 14 bases remaining between them. This CDR3 has 14 amino acids. CDR3 in DNA: TGTGCCAGCTCACGTGGACCCGCGGGCGATACGCAGTATTTT. It codes for CASSRGPAGDTQYF.

This chain uses TRBV19 with TRBJ1-1, with TRBD1 matching 7 bases. This CDR3 is built from 16 residues. J gave up 1 base and V 6 bases, and 11 bases lay outside the gene matches. The germline V gene encodes CDR1 LNHDA and CDR2 SQIVND (reference sequence). The CDR3 DNA sequence: TGTGCCAGTAGCAATCCGCGGACAGGTGCGAACACTGAAGCTTTCTTT. Translated, it gives CASSNPRTGANTEAFF.

This clone was detected only a few times. The rearrangement joins TRBV12-5 to TRBJ2-7; tentative D call: TRBD1 (6 bases). V was cut by 5 bases and J by 3 bases, with 14 bases left in between. Germline V gene sequence: CDR1 LGHNT, CDR2 FRNRAP. The CDR3 sequence is 14 residues long. The DNA for the CDR3 is TGTGCTAGTGGTCCCGGACAGTTGTACTACGAGCAGTACTTC. It encodes CASGPGQLYYEQYF.